This T cell receptor (beta chain) was recovered during a study of T cell responses to AZD1222 COVID-19 vaccine. This clone was seen once. What it binds is not known. Regarding the study as a whole: Targets within unmutated variant regions were reportedly found for nearly half of spike-specific TCRs.

The V end was cut by 5 bases, the J end by 3 bases, with 18 bases between. Germline V gene lookup returns CDR1 GTSNPN and CDR2 SVGIG (reference sequence). The length of the CDR3 is 15 residues. TCRdb keeps only in-frame clones here, not all; method: immunoSEQ multiplex PCR. The sample shows about 99,000 clones, 91% of them seen only once. The chain carries TRBV30 and TRBJ2-3, with D possibly being TRBD1 (6 bases). The source material was peripheral blood, sampled on day 0 of AZD1222 vaccination. This sequence was found in an adult in good health. The CDR3 here is CAWGSTGRGTDTQYF. The CDR3 DNA follows: TGTGCCTGGGGATCCACAGGGAGAGGGACAGATACGCAGTATTTT.